The 30 T cell receptor beta chains below were found in one sample sequenced in a study of early T cells in non-severe SARS-CoV-2 infection. MiXCR, applied by TCRdb to the 5' RACE reads, yields one record per CDR3 protein. The sample carries 45,000 to 55,000 distinct CDR3 sequences, around 14% recorded once. The specimen was whole blood. Every receptor here comes from an adult who was a healthcare worker with PCR-confirmed SARS-CoV-2 infection or an uninfected control (not recorded which).

At least ten counts were recorded for this clonotype. The chain employs TRBV28 and TRBJ2-3; D is undetermined. The CDR3 contains 12 residues. Germline CDR1 MDHEN, CDR2 SYDVKM. V was clipped by 4 bases and J by 5 bases, with 7 bases between them. CDR3 DNA sequence: TGTGCCAGCAGTTCCCCAGGAGATACGCAGTATTTT. This sequence encodes CASSSPGDTQYF.

In this sample, this clonotype turned up many times. V usage is TRBV27 and J usage is TRBJ2-7; 12 bases are a match to TRBD2. This CDR3 is built from 17 residues. V gave up 4 bases and J gave up 5 bases; unmatched junction bases: 12. Germline V lookup: CDR1 MNHEY, CDR2 SMNVEV (reference sequence). This CDR3 is CASSSARASGRANEQYF. The CDR3 DNA follows: TGTGCCAGCAGTTCCGCCCGGGCTAGCGGGAGGGCCAACGAGCAGTACTTC.

This rearrangement joins TRBV11-3 to TRBJ2-4; the D gene is possibly TRBD1 (6 bases). V lost 5 bases to trimming and J lost 13 bases, with 15 bases between them. CDR3 length: 12 amino acids. The V gene's germline CDR1 is SGHNT and CDR2 YENEEA. In DNA form, the CDR3 reads TGTGCCAGCAGCCGACAAGGACAGAGGCAGTACTTC. Residues: CASSRQGQRQYF.

This clonotype has only a few counts. The chain joins TRBV28 to TRBJ2-5; unclear D gene. V was trimmed by 5 bases and J by 1 base, leaving 11 bases between them. The CDR3 has 14 residues. CDR1 is MDHEN and CDR2 is SYDVKM in the germline V gene. The DNA for the CDR3 is TGTGCCAGCAGTCAGTTCGAAATCCAAGAGACCCAGTACTTC. As protein: CASSQFEIQETQYF.

This clonotype was recorded many times. The chain employs TRBV20-1 and TRBJ1-1; D remains unclear. The ends were cut back, 6 bases at V and 3 bases at J, with 14 bases in the middle. CDR1 and CDR2 from the germline V gene are DFQATT and SNEGSKA (reference sequence). The CDR3 loop spans 13 amino acids. This CDR3 reads CSALLGGDTEAFF. CDR3 DNA sequence: TGCAGTGCGCTGCTGGGTGGGGACACTGAAGCTTTCTTT.

V and J are TRBV9 and TRBJ2-1; 13 bases align to TRBD2. The CDR3 is 18 residues long. CDR1 is SGDLS and CDR2 is YYNGEE in the germline V gene. The V gene end was trimmed by 0 bases and the J gene end by 8 bases; junction bases not matched to a gene: 11. The CDR3 region is CASSVARRTSGSGHEQFF. The CDR3 coding sequence is TGTGCCAGCAGCGTAGCTCGAAGGACTAGCGGGAGTGGCCATGAGCAGTTCTTC.

The rearrangement links TRBV7-9 to TRBJ2-1; 15 nucleotides match TRBD2. V dropped 1 base and J dropped 7; count of bases not matched to a gene: 2. Germline CDR1 SEHNR, CDR2 FQNEAQ (reference sequence). The CDR3 is made up of 16 amino acids. As DNA, the CDR3 is TGTGCCAGCAGCTTAGGGACTAGCGGGAGGGAGAATGAGCAGTTCTTC. Translation: CASSLGTSGRENEQFF. The complete variable domain, with remaining parts taken from reference TRBV7-9 and TRBJ2-1, reads DTGVSQNPRHKITKRGQNVTFRCDPISEHNRLYWYRQTLGQGPEFLTYFQNEAQLEKSRLLSDRFSAERPKGSFSTLEIQRTEQGDSAMYLCASSLGTSGRENEQFFGPGTRLTVL.

The V gene is TRBV7-9, the J gene TRBJ2-2, with 11 bases matching TRBD1. CDR1 is SEHNR, CDR2 FQNEAQ, per germline (reference sequence). With 5 bases clipped from V and 0 bases from J, the junction kept 5 bases outside the gene matches. The CDR3 length is 17 residues. CDR3 amino acids: CASSRTGGLSNTGELFF. The CDR3 nucleotides read TGTGCCAGCAGCCGGACAGGGGGCCTATCGAACACCGGGGAGCTGTTTTTT.

This clonotype has only a few counts. The chain uses TRBV28 and TRBJ1-2; D unclear. The CDR3 consists of 15 residues. With 7 bases removed from V and 4 bases from J, the gap between germline ends came to 19 bases. Germline V gene data show CDR1 as MDHEN and CDR2 as SYDVKM. CDR3 region: CASIPDTHPGYGYTF. The CDR3 DNA reads TGTGCCAGCATCCCAGATACCCACCCGGGCTATGGCTACACCTTC.

Ten or more counts support this clonotype. The chain joins TRBV29-1 to TRBJ2-5; tentative D call: TRBD2 (5 bases). Trimming stripped 0 bases from V and 5 bases from J, with 16 bases between. The CDR3 is 15 amino acids. Germline V gives CDR1 SQVTM, CDR2 ANQGSEA. The CDR3 loop is CSVEDLFTRGETQYF. CDR3 sequence (DNA): TGCAGCGTTGAAGATCTCTTTACCAGAGGGGAGACCCAGTACTTC.

This clonotype has more than one count but fewer than ten. This chain links TRBV5-1 with TRBJ2-7; D gene unclear. V was trimmed by 0 bases and J by 5 bases, leaving 15 bases between them. This CDR3 contains 15 residues. CDR1 is SGHRS, CDR2 YFSETQ, per germline. Here the CDR3 DNA reads TGCGCCAGCAGCTTGGGTCGGCATAATTCCAACGAGCAGTACTTC. Amino acids: CASSLGRHNSNEQYF.

In this sample, this clonotype turned up many times. V is TRBV2 and J is TRBJ2-1; maybe TRBD1 (7 bases). Trimming took off 1 base at V and 9 bases at J, with 16 bases between the two ends. The germline CDR1 and CDR2 sequences are SNHLY and FYNNEI. CDR3 length equals 15 residues. The DNA of the CDR3 is TGTGCCAGCAGTGAAGAGGCAGGGGGGAGAAGTGAGCAGTTCTTC. It is translated as CASSEEAGGRSEQFF. Full variable domain (remainder filled in from reference TRBV2 and TRBJ2-1): EPEVTQTPSHQVTQMGQEVILRCVPISNHLYFYWYRQILGQKVEFLVSFYNNEISEKSEIFDDQFSVERPDGSNFTLKIRSTKLEDSAMYFCASSEEAGGRSEQFFGPGTRLTVL.

In its sample, this clonotype was seen many times. The V and J genes are TRBV9 and TRBJ2-5; D is perhaps TRBD2 (6 bases). The germline V and J ends were trimmed by 3 bases and 4 bases, with 10 bases remaining between them. This CDR3 spans 13 amino acids. Germline V CDR1 and CDR2: SGDLS, YYNGEE. The CDR3 loop reads CASSATSSETQYF. CDR3 sequence (DNA): TGTGCCAGCAGCGCTACTAGCTCAGAGACCCAGTACTTC. The whole variable domain, filled in from reference TRBV9 and TRBJ2-5, reads DSGVTQTPKHLITATGQRVTLRCSPRSGDLSVYWYQQSLDQGLQFLIQYYNGEERAKGNILERFSAQQFPDLHSELNLSSLELGDSALYFCASSATSSETQYFGPGTRLLVL.

This clonotype was seen many times. The chain has TRBV6-1 and TRBJ1-4; D is unclear. The ends were cut back, 8 bases at V and 0 bases at J, with 13 bases in the middle. CDR3 length: 15 amino acids. Per germline, CDR1 MNHNS and CDR2 SASEGT. The CDR3 DNA follows: TGTGCCAGCTATAAAGCGCCCGCAACTAATGAAAAACTGTTTTTT. Translation: CASYKAPATNEKLFF.

This clonotype was seen many times. The gene calls are TRBV12-5 and TRBJ2-1; TRBD2 aligns across 8 bases. Germline CDR1 is LGHNT and CDR2 is FRNRAP. The junction had 14 bases not matched to a gene; V was cut back by 1 base and J by 9 bases. CDR3 size: 17 residues. CDR3 in DNA: TGTGCTAGTGGTTTGGACCCTACTGGCGGGAGGCTGGGTGAGCAGTTCTTC. It encodes CASGLDPTGGRLGEQFF.

V gene TRBV11-2 combines with J gene TRBJ1-2; perhaps TRBD1 as D (5 bases). This CDR3 spans 12 amino acids. Trimming shortened V by 0 bases and J by 8 bases, and 7 bases separated the two germline ends. CDR1 and CDR2 (germline): SGHAT, FQNNGV. The CDR3 sequence: CASSLDGTGYTF. CDR3 sequence (DNA): TGTGCCAGCAGCTTAGATGGGACGGGCTACACCTTC. The full variable domain, its missing parts supplied by reference TRBV11-2 and TRBJ1-2, is EAGVAQSPRYKIIEKRQSVAFWCNPISGHATLYWYQQILGQGPKLLIQFQNNGVVDDSQLPKDRFSAERLKGVDSTLKIQPAKLEDSAVYLCASSLDGTGYTFGSGTRLTVV.

Ten or more counts support this clonotype. The chain couples TRBV29-1 to TRBJ2-3, with TRBD2 identical over 7 bases. J was trimmed by 3 bases and V by 5 bases; bases with no gene match: 11. Germline V gene data show CDR1 as SQVTM and CDR2 as ANQGSEA. The CDR3 has 15 residues. The CDR3 DNA reads TGCAGCGTTTCGGGAAGCGGGGCGCCTACAGATACGCAGTATTTT. Encoded protein: CSVSGSGAPTDTQYF.

This clonotype was observed many times. V and J are TRBV29-1 and TRBJ1-1, with TRBD1 matching over 8 bases. CDR3 length equals 11 residues. V shed 1 base and J 8 bases; nucleotides not matched to a gene: 0. From germline, CDR1 is SQVTM and CDR2 ANQGSEA. CDR3 DNA sequence: TGCAGCGTTGAAGGGACAGGGGAAGCTTTCTTT. Translating it yields CSVEGTGEAFF.

CDR3 in DNA: TGTGCCAGCAGCTTCTCGGTGATCTCCTACGAGCAGTACTTC. It translates to CASSFSVISYEQYF. V usage is TRBV7-9 and J usage is TRBJ2-7, with unresolved D. Trimming took off 3 bases at V and 0 bases at J, with 9 bases between the two ends. The CDR3 runs 14 residues. The germline V gene has CDR1 SEHNR and CDR2 FQNEAQ (reference sequence).

The chain has TRBV4-1 and TRBJ1-2; 7 bases align to TRBD1. The CDR3 has 16 residues. V lost 3 bases, J lost 4 bases, and 11 bases stayed unmatched. CDR1 is MGHRA, CDR2 YSYEKL, per germline. The CDR3 nucleotides read TGCGCCAGCAGCCAGCTTTCCGGGACAGCGTTCTATGGCTACACCTTC. The encoded protein is CASSQLSGTAFYGYTF.

The V gene is TRBV11-2, the J gene TRBJ1-1; D is undetermined. The V end was cut by 3 bases, the J end by 0 bases, with 11 bases between. Looked up from germline, CDR1 is SGHAT and CDR2 is FQNNGV. CDR3 length equals 15 residues. The CDR3 here is CASSLYTDMNTEAFF. The DNA for the CDR3 is TGTGCCAGCAGCTTGTATACAGATATGAACACTGAAGCTTTCTTT.

This clonotype appeared many times. This chain uses TRBV27 with TRBJ2-3; D might be TRBD2 (5 bases). Germline lookup yields CDR1 MNHEY and CDR2 SMNVEV (reference sequence). This CDR3 region has 14 residues. Trimming removed 0 bases from V and 7 bases from J, with 11 bases in between. The chain's CDR3 is CASSLSTSTNTQYF. The CDR3 DNA follows: TGTGCCAGCAGTTTATCAACTAGTACAAATACGCAGTATTTT.

This clonotype was seen ten or more times. The chain has TRBV2 and TRBJ2-5; the D gene is possibly TRBD1 (5 bases). CDR3 length equals 14 residues. Trimming took off 2 bases at V and 2 bases at J, with 9 bases between the two ends. The V gene's germline CDR1 is SNHLY and CDR2 FYNNEI. The CDR3 region is CASSEFPGQETQYF. In DNA, the CDR3 is TGTGCCAGCAGTGAATTTCCAGGGCAAGAGACCCAGTACTTC.

This clonotype has more than one count but fewer than ten. J is TRBJ1-1 and V is TRBV12-3 or TRBV12-4; 7 bases agree with TRBD1. This CDR3 region has 15 residues. V lost 5 bases, J lost 0 bases, and 6 bases stayed unmatched. CDR3 DNA sequence: TGTGCCAGCAGTGATCAAGGACAGGTGAACACTGAAGCTTTCTTT. Its translation is CASSDQGQVNTEAFF.

This clonotype showed up many times. The genes are TRBV25-1 and TRBJ1-2; D is unclear. V lost 8 bases, J lost 4 bases, and 8 bases lay in between. CDR1 MGHDK and CDR2 SYGVNS come from the germline V gene. The CDR3 length is 11 residues. The chain's CDR3 is CASGATYGYTF. CDR3 nucleotides: TGTGCCAGCGGCGCGACCTATGGCTACACCTTC.

This clonotype was seen many times. The chain combines TRBV20-1 with TRBJ1-6; D gene uncertain. The CDR3 is 9 residues long. CDR1 and CDR2 (germline): DFQATT, SNEGSKA (reference sequence). The V gene lost 8 bases and the J gene lost 10 bases, with 6 bases spanning the gap. The CDR3: CSLGSPLHF. CDR3 coding DNA: TGCAGTCTAGGCTCACCCCTCCACTTT.

This clonotype appeared many times. The CDR3 DNA reads TGTGCCAGCAGTTACCGGACTAGCGGGGGCCTTATACGAGAGACCCAGTACTTC. This encodes CASSYRTSGGLIRETQYF. This chain joins TRBV6-6 and TRBJ2-5, with TRBD2 identical over 13 bases. Losses at the gene ends were 2 bases for V and 4 bases for J; bases not matched to a gene: 10. Germline CDR1 reads MNHNY; CDR2 reads SVGAGI (reference sequence). CDR3 length: 18 amino acids.

This clonotype was seen a few times. The rearrangement joins TRBV10-3 to TRBJ2-5; either TRBD1 or TRBD2 may fit D (5 bases each). This CDR3 is built from 13 residues. Germline-derived CDR1 and CDR2 are ENHRY and SYGVKD. V lost 6 bases and J lost 1, with 9 bases in between. The CDR3 DNA sequence: TGTGCCATCAGGCCGGGACCCCAAGAGACCCAGTACTTC. As protein: CAIRPGPQETQYF.

At least ten counts were recorded for this clonotype. CDR3 protein: CSVGGPLGASEQFF. The CDR3 DNA reads as TGCAGCGTTGGAGGCCCGCTGGGGGCGAGTGAGCAGTTCTTC. The J gene is TRBJ2-1, the V gene TRBV29-1, with D possibly TRBD1 on 6 matching bases. CDR3 length: 14 residues. Between the trimmed V and J ends, which lost 4 bases and 9 bases, there was a span of 19 bases. The germline V gene encodes CDR1 SQVTM and CDR2 ANQGSEA.

This clonotype came up many times. The chain links TRBV9 to TRBJ1-2, with D uncertain. The CDR3 is 17 residues long. Germline lookup yields CDR1 SGDLS and CDR2 YYNGEE. Trimming took off 4 bases at V and 0 bases at J, with 19 bases between the two ends. CDR3 sequence reads: CASSSPGRGPTNYGYTF. CDR3 DNA: TGTGCCAGCAGCTCCCCTGGACGCGGACCCACTAACTATGGCTACACCTTC.